Presented here are 23 T cell receptor beta chains from one specimen sequenced in a study of blood T cells in healthy people across ages. A sample-barcoded 5' primer and a J-beta primer mix were used in a second PCR of about 7 to 12 cycles. TCRdb fed the 5' RACE reads into MiXCR, producing one record per CDR3 protein. The table lists hundreds of thousands of distinct CDR3 sequences, approximately 30% of them singletons, with 15% to 19% in the top ten. Sequenced sample: blood. The receptors stem from a woman aged 80 or over in good health.

This chain joins TRBV7-2 and TRBJ2-1, with TRBD2 matching over 9 bases. The V gene end was trimmed by 3 bases and the J gene end by 6 bases; junction bases not matched to a gene: 6. The CDR3 runs 15 residues. Germline-derived CDR1 and CDR2 are SGHTA and FQGNSA. The CDR3 sequence is CASSFGGRASNEQFF. The CDR3 DNA sequence: TGTGCCAGCAGCTTCGGCGGGAGGGCCTCCAATGAGCAGTTCTTC.

In its sample, this clonotype was seen once. A read error may explain this, as a much larger clone is one base away. The gene calls are TRBV5-1 and TRBJ2-3; D is possibly TRBD1 (6 bases). CDR1 SGHRS and CDR2 YFSETQ come from the germline V gene. The CDR3 is 15 residues long. Here the CDR3 DNA reads TGCGCCAGCAGCTTTTCCGGGACAACCACAGATTCGCAGTATTTT. Translation: CASSFSGTTTDSQYF.

There are a few counts of this clonotype. The V call is TRBV20-1, the J call TRBJ1-4; 7 nucleotides agree with TRBD1. CDR3 length equals 14 residues. Losses at the gene ends were 6 bases for V and 7 bases for J; bases not matched to a gene: 11. Germline loops: CDR1 DFQATT, CDR2 SNEGSKA (reference sequence). The CDR3 DNA sequence: TGCAGTGCGTCGATAAGACAGGGCTCTGAAAAACTGTTTTTT. Protein sequence: CSASIRQGSEKLFF.

The J gene is TRBJ2-7, the V gene TRBV25-1, with no clear D. The V end was cut by 4 bases, the J end by 1 base, with 8 bases between. This CDR3 spans 13 amino acids. In germline, CDR1 is MGHDK, CDR2 SYGVNS. The CDR3 coding sequence is TGTGCCAGCAGTGGGGCAGGTTCCTACGAGCAGTACTTC. It yields the protein CASSGAGSYEQYF.

This clonotype has at least ten counts. This may be a read error, as it is one base from a much larger clone. The chain combines TRBV13 with TRBJ2-7; D is ambiguous. The CDR3 spans 15 residues. Germline V gene lookup returns CDR1 PRHDT and CDR2 FYEKMQ (reference sequence). Trimming took off 0 bases at V and 7 bases at J, with 16 bases between the two ends. The CDR3 sequence: CASSLGHMNSNEQYF. As DNA, the CDR3 is TGTGCCAGCAGCTTAGGTCACATGAATTCCAATGAGCAGTACTTC.

This clonotype was recorded at least ten times. V usage is TRBV20-1 and J usage is TRBJ2-1, with 10 bases fitting TRBD2. This CDR3 is 14 amino acids long. The germline gives CDR1 DFQATT, CDR2 SNEGSKA (reference sequence). V lost 5 bases to trimming and J lost 0 bases; unmatched junction nucleotides: 1. The CDR3 is CSASSGSSYNEQFF. For the CDR3, the DNA is TGCAGTGCTTCTAGCGGGAGCTCCTACAATGAGCAGTTCTTC.

There are many counts of this clonotype. J is TRBJ1-2 and V is TRBV4-3, with 7 bases matching TRBD1. The length of the CDR3 is 16 residues. V lost 0 bases and J lost 0; bases outside the gene matches: 4. Looked up from germline, CDR1 is LGHNA and CDR2 is YSLEER. This chain's CDR3 is CASSQEPGTANYGYTF. In nucleotides, the CDR3 is TGCGCCAGCAGCCAAGAACCCGGGACAGCTAACTATGGCTACACCTTC.

This clonotype was detected ten times or more. The CDR3 is CSAKSLTWGGPETQYF. The CDR3 DNA reads as TGCAGTGCTAAATCGCTTACTTGGGGGGGACCTGAGACCCAGTACTTC. V is TRBV20-1 and J is TRBJ2-5, with 7 bases fitting TRBD2. Per the germline V gene, CDR1 is DFQATT and CDR2 is SNEGSKA (reference sequence). The CDR3 contains 16 residues. Losses at the gene ends were 4 bases for V and 5 bases for J; bases not matched to a gene: 16.

The chain joins TRBV6-1 to TRBJ1-2, with TRBD1 matching over 8 bases. CDR1 and CDR2 (germline): MNHNS, SASEGT. V was pared by 3 bases and J by 13 bases, with 13 bases of the junction left unmatched. The CDR3 contains 14 residues. This chain's CDR3 is CASSEAGGEFQLTF. The CDR3, as DNA: TGTGCCAGCAGTGAGGCAGGGGGCGAATTTCAACTCACCTTC.

This clonotype was seen ten or more times. The chain recombines TRBV27 with TRBJ1-1; 7 bases line up with TRBD1. Germline values: CDR1 MNHEY, CDR2 SMNVEV (reference sequence). V dropped 6 bases and J dropped 1; count of bases not matched to a gene: 5. The length of the CDR3 is 14 residues. This CDR3 is CASRAAGGNTEAFF. CDR3 coding DNA: TGTGCCAGCAGGGCGGCAGGGGGGAACACTGAAGCTTTCTTT.

This clonotype has a count of ten or more. The chain has TRBV7-9 and TRBJ1-1; D not certain. The CDR3 runs 13 residues. V dropped 3 bases and J dropped 2 bases, with 7 bases sitting between them. Germline CDR1 SEHNR, CDR2 FQNEAQ (reference sequence). The CDR3 loop is CASSFHSNTEAFF. The CDR3 DNA reads as TGTGCCAGCAGCTTCCACAGCAACACTGAAGCTTTCTTT.

This chain joins TRBV6-1 and TRBJ1-5, with D maybe TRBD1 (6 bases). Germline CDR1 is MNHNS and CDR2 is SASEGT. The CDR3 length is 15 residues. Trimming pared 0 bases from V and 5 bases from J, leaving 11 bases between. The CDR3 here is CASSEATGKYQPQHF. CDR3 DNA sequence: TGTGCCAGCAGTGAAGCGACAGGAAAATATCAGCCCCAGCATTTT.

The sample holds many counts of this clonotype. This chain joins TRBV20-1 and TRBJ2-1, with 11 bases fitting TRBD2. Germline V gene data show CDR1 as DFQATT and CDR2 as SNEGSKA (reference sequence). CDR3 size: 13 residues. V lost 4 bases, J lost 6 bases, and 2 bases stayed unmatched. As DNA, the CDR3 is TGCAGTGCTACTAGCGGGGGGAGCAATGAGCAGTTCTTC. It specifies CSATSGGSNEQFF.

This clonotype was detected only once. Possible read error: a much larger clone is one base away. The gene calls are TRBV5-1 and TRBJ2-5; unclear D gene. The J call may be mistaken, given a closer DNA end match to TRBJ2-7. Germline assignment: CDR1 SGHRS and CDR2 YFSETQ. The CDR3 is made up of 14 amino acids. The CDR3 DNA sequence: TGCGCCAGCAGCTTGAGGTTTGGAGAATACGAGCAGTACTTC. It encodes CASSLRFGEYEQYF.

The V gene is TRBV6-2 or TRBV6-3, the J gene TRBJ2-7; 10 bases are shared with TRBD2. This CDR3 comprises 14 residues. The V segment lost 6 bases and the J segment 6 bases; nucleotides outside the gene matches: 8. The germline gives CDR1 MNHEY, CDR2 SVGEGT. The CDR3 reads CASSPGVAGGEQYF. CDR3 DNA sequence: TGTGCCAGCAGCCCAGGAGTAGCGGGAGGCGAGCAGTACTTC.

This chain links TRBV19 with TRBJ2-7, with D possibly being TRBD1 (6 bases). Germline V gene sequence: CDR1 LNHDA, CDR2 SQIVND (reference sequence). The CDR3 contains 12 residues. V was clipped by 10 bases and J by 3 bases, with 13 bases between them. The CDR3 sequence is CATSGQFYEQYF. CDR3 sequence (DNA): TGTGCCACCTCGGGACAATTCTACGAGCAGTACTTC.

This clonotype was found many times. The chain has TRBV7-8 and TRBJ2-7, with TRBD1 as a possible D gene (5 bases). Between the trimmed V and J ends, which lost 5 bases and 4 bases, there was a span of 9 bases. CDR3 length: 12 residues. Germline V gives CDR1 SGHVS, CDR2 FQNEAQ. CDR3 in amino acids: CASSVDRYEQYF. DNA for the CDR3: TGTGCCAGCAGCGTCGACAGATACGAGCAGTACTTC.

This chain connects TRBV20-1 to TRBJ2-2; 9 bases are shared with TRBD2. The CDR3 is 16 residues long. With 3 bases clipped from V and 5 bases from J, the junction kept 10 bases outside the gene matches. CDR1 and CDR2 (germline): DFQATT, SNEGSKA (reference sequence). The CDR3 loop reads CSASRGAGGFTGELFF. In DNA form, the CDR3 reads TGCAGTGCTAGTCGGGGAGCGGGGGGATTTACCGGGGAGCTGTTTTTT.

This clonotype was recorded at least ten times. J is TRBJ2-5 and V is TRBV7-8; D is ambiguous. CDR1 SGHVS and CDR2 FQNEAQ come from the germline V gene. Trimming removed 1 base from V and 5 bases from J, with 17 bases in between. This CDR3 region has 16 residues. The CDR3 here is CASSLEISGFGETQYF. CDR3 DNA sequence: TGTGCCAGCAGCTTAGAGATTTCGGGCTTCGGGGAGACCCAGTACTTC.

This clonotype was counted only a few times. The chain is built from TRBV20-1 and TRBJ1-5; tentative D call: TRBD1 (6 bases). With 6 bases removed from V and 6 bases from J, the gap between germline ends came to 18 bases. The CDR3 has 14 residues. The germline V gene encodes CDR1 DFQATT and CDR2 SNEGSKA (reference sequence). CDR3 sequence: CSAGRRGGGQPQHF. The CDR3, as DNA: TGCAGTGCGGGGCGTAGGGGGGGCGGTCAGCCCCAGCATTTT.

The chain links TRBV5-1 to TRBJ2-7; perhaps D is TRBD1 or TRBD2 (5 bases each). The V gene's germline CDR1 is SGHRS and CDR2 YFSETQ. The CDR3 sequence is 12 residues long. Trimming took 0 bases from V and 8 from J, leaving 9 bases between them. The CDR3 loop reads CASSLVGEKQYF. The CDR3 DNA sequence: TGCGCCAGCAGCTTGGTAGGGGAGAAGCAGTACTTC.

Details on this clonotype: This may come from a read error, since a much larger clone is one base off. This chain uses TRBV4-3 with TRBJ2-7, with 9 bases identical to TRBD2. Looked up from germline, CDR1 is LGHNA and CDR2 is YSLEER. This CDR3 spans 14 amino acids. CDR3 sequence: CAGSQSGGIYEQYF. In DNA form, the CDR3 reads TGCGCCGGCAGCCAGAGCGGGGGGATCTACGAGCAGTACTTC.

As concerns this clonotype: A much larger clone is a single base away; this may be a read error. The chain joins TRBV3-1 to TRBJ2-5; TRBD2 is a possible D gene (5 bases). Germline V gene data show CDR1 as LGHDT and CDR2 as YNNKEL (reference sequence). Trimming left V 5 bases short and J 11 bases short, with 12 bases between. The CDR3 consists of 11 residues. The CDR3 nucleotides are TGTGCCAGCAGCACTTTCTGGGAGCAGTACTTC. It yields the protein CASSTFWEQYF.